The text below deals with one T cell receptor beta chain. The antigen is unknown. Though nominally healthy at sampling, donors likely had unrecorded immune exposures. Per germline, CDR1 SGHRS and CDR2 YFSETQ. The CDR3 runs to 16 residues. Deletions cut 3 bases from V and 1 base from J, with 16 bases between. The data are from a study of cytomegalovirus exposure and HLA in healthy donors. Notes on the study in general: Among CMV-associated TCR beta chains, most appeared HLA-restricted in a later analysis. Immune exposure information available was restricted to CMV serostatus. An analysis done earlier found most TCR beta V segments productive about 87% or about 30% of the time.

Primers included in the PCR were 60 Vbeta and 13 Jbeta primers. Produced via immunoSEQ multiplex PCR; TCRdb's table is partial and in-frame only. Of roughly 250,000 clones detected, 84% appear once; the ten largest clones hold 1.5% to 2.5%. The material sequenced was PBMCs. The receptor was derived from a woman aged 35 to 49 in good health and CMV-seropositive. The rearrangement uses TRBV5-1 and TRBJ2-5; D may be TRBD1 (6 bases). The CDR3 sequence: CASSSGTPSVQETQYF. The CDR3 bases are TGCGCCAGCAGCTCCGGGACACCGTCAGTCCAAGAGACCCAGTACTTC.